What follows are 13 T cell receptor beta chains derived from one specimen sequenced in a study of T-cell memory formation after mild COVID-19. TCRdb re-called the 5' RACE reads with MiXCR, one entry per CDR3 protein. The sample contains 350,000 or so distinct CDR3 sequences, 10% to 15% of which appear only once. Material: PBMCs or a T cell subset sorted from them (not recorded which). The receptor set was obtained from a man aged 18 to 35 who had mild COVID-19 (a few samples of this study predate the infection). Cell type and time point are not known.

This clonotype was counted only a few times. CDR3 loop: CASSLRISGANVLTF. The CDR3 bases are TGTGCCAGCAGCTTGCGTATCTCTGGGGCCAACGTCCTGACTTTC. The chain carries TRBV7-2 and TRBJ2-6; D is uncertain. Germline V lookup: CDR1 SGHTA, CDR2 FQGNSA. Trimming left V 3 bases short and J 0 bases short, with 6 bases between. This CDR3 is 15 amino acids long. The full variable domain, completed using reference TRBV7-2 and TRBJ2-6, is GAGVSQSPSNKVTEKGKDVELRCDPISGHTALYWYRQSLGQGLEFLIYFQGNSAPDKSGLPSDRFSAERTGGSVSTLTIQRTQQEDSAVYLCASSLRISGANVLTFGAGSRLTVL.

This clonotype was detected ten times or more. The chain links TRBV3-1 to TRBJ1-3; unclear D gene. In germline, CDR1 is LGHDT, CDR2 YNNKEL (reference sequence). With 1 base removed from V and 0 bases from J, the gap between germline ends came to 10 bases. The CDR3 length is 16 residues. The CDR3 here is CASSQVFFFSGNTIYF. The CDR3 DNA sequence: TGTGCCAGCAGCCAAGTTTTTTTCTTCTCTGGAAACACCATATATTTT.

The J gene is TRBJ1-3, the V gene TRBV7-2; D unresolved. CDR1 and CDR2 from the germline V gene are SGHTA and FQGNSA. V gave up 2 bases and J gave up 0 bases, with 14 bases separating them. The CDR3 is made up of 17 amino acids. CDR3 amino acids: CASSLNAGLYSGNTIYF. The CDR3 DNA follows: TGTGCCAGCAGCTTAAATGCTGGGCTTTACTCTGGAAACACCATATATTTT.

This clonotype has only a few counts. The chain joins TRBV5-4 to TRBJ2-3, with TRBD2 identical over 8 bases. Germline assignment: CDR1 SGHNT and CDR2 YYREEE (reference sequence). V dropped 3 bases and J dropped 2; count of bases not matched to a gene: 8. CDR3 length: 16 amino acids. CDR3 DNA: TGTGCCAGCAGCTCTGCACAGCGGGGGACCACAGATACGCAGTATTTT. This gives the protein CASSSAQRGTTDTQYF.

This rearrangement joins TRBV5-4 to TRBJ2-3, with D unresolved. Germline V CDR1 and CDR2: SGHNT, YYREEE (reference sequence). Trimming took 0 bases from V and 2 from J, leaving 10 bases between them. There are 15 residues in the CDR3. The CDR3 protein is CASSLGVPPTDTQYF. For the CDR3, the DNA is TGTGCCAGCAGCTTGGGCGTACCCCCCACAGATACGCAGTATTTT.

This clonotype was counted only a few times. The chain's CDR3 is CASRGNRVNTEAFF. The CDR3 DNA reads TGTGCCAGCAGAGGTAACAGGGTGAACACTGAAGCTTTCTTT. The chain carries TRBV12-3 or TRBV12-4 and TRBJ1-1; D is perhaps TRBD1 (6 bases). This CDR3 spans 14 amino acids. Trimming removed 6 bases from V and 0 bases from J, with 11 bases in between.

The gene calls are TRBV7-2 and TRBJ2-3; 8 nucleotides align to TRBD2. Losses at the gene ends were 5 bases for V and 3 bases for J; bases not matched to a gene: 10. CDR1 and CDR2 from the germline V gene are SGHTA and FQGNSA. This CDR3 has 16 amino acids. CDR3 loop: CASSPWSGGLTDTQYF. In DNA form, the CDR3 reads TGTGCCAGCAGCCCTTGGTCGGGGGGGCTGACAGATACGCAGTATTTT.

The rearrangement uses TRBV6-5 and TRBJ1-1, with 8 bases matching TRBD1. The V gene's germline CDR1 is MNHEY and CDR2 SVGAGI. CDR3 length equals 17 residues. With 4 bases clipped from V and 1 base from J, the junction kept 11 bases outside the gene matches. CDR3 nucleotide sequence: TGTGCCAGCAGTTCTCACCTCTACAGGGGGGGGAACACTGAAGCTTTCTTT. It encodes CASSSHLYRGGNTEAFF.

J is TRBJ1-2 and V is TRBV7-9; the D is unclear. V lost 0 bases and J 6 bases, leaving 5 bases between the germline ends. The germline gives CDR1 SEHNR, CDR2 FQNEAQ (reference sequence). This CDR3 contains 12 residues. The DNA of the CDR3 is TGTGCCAGCAGCTTAGCAGGGCATGGCTACACCTTC. Translating it yields CASSLAGHGYTF.

The chain employs TRBV4-3 and TRBJ2-2; maybe TRBD2 (6 bases). V was shortened by 4 bases and J by 7 bases, with 16 bases between the two germline ends. This CDR3 is 15 amino acids long. CDR1 is LGHNA, CDR2 YSLEER, per germline. The CDR3 DNA reads TGCGCCAGCAGCCGAGGGACGGGGGAAGTCGGGGAGCTGTTTTTT. Protein product: CASSRGTGEVGELFF.

This clonotype was seen only a few times. This CDR3 reads CSATGRAYEQYF. DNA of the CDR3: TGCAGTGCAACAGGCCGGGCCTACGAGCAGTACTTC. The chain links TRBV20-1 to TRBJ2-7, with D tentatively TRBD1 (5 bases). This CDR3 contains 12 residues. The V gene lost 6 bases and the J gene lost 2 bases, with 11 bases spanning the gap. Germline V gene data show CDR1 as DFQATT and CDR2 as SNEGSKA (reference sequence).

This clonotype was found many times. The CDR3 DNA reads as TGTGCCAGCACCCTGAGGCTATTGGACGAGACCCAGTACTTC. The encoded protein is CASTLRLLDETQYF. This sequence joins TRBV12-3 or TRBV12-4 and TRBJ2-5; D not certain. V shed 7 bases and J shed 5 bases, with 17 bases lying between them. The CDR3 contains 14 residues.

The V and J genes are TRBV9 and TRBJ1-4; D possibly corresponds to TRBD1 (5 bases). The germline V and J ends were trimmed by 4 bases and 5 bases, with 12 bases remaining between them. Germline-derived CDR1 and CDR2 are SGDLS and YYNGEE. The CDR3 has 14 residues. CDR3 residues: CASSRGESNEKLFF. The CDR3 nucleotides are TGTGCCAGCAGCCGAGGGGAATCCAATGAAAAACTGTTTTTT.